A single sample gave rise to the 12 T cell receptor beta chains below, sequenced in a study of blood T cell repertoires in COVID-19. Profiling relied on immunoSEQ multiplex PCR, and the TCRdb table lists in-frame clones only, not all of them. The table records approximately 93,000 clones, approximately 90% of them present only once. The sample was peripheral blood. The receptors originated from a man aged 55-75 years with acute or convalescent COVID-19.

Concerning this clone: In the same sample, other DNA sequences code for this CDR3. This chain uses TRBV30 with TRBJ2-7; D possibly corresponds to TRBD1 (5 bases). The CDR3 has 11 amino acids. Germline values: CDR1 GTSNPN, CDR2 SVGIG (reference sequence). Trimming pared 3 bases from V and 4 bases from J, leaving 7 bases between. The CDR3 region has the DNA TGTGCCTGGAGAAGGGGTTACGAGCAGTACTTC. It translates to CAWRRGYEQYF.

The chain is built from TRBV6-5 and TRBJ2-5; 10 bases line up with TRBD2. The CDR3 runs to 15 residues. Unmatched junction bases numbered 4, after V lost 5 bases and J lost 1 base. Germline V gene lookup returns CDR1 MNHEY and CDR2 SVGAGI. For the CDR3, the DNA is TGTGCCAGCAGTAGGATAGCGGGAGGCCAAGAGACCCAGTACTTC. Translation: CASSRIAGGQETQYF.

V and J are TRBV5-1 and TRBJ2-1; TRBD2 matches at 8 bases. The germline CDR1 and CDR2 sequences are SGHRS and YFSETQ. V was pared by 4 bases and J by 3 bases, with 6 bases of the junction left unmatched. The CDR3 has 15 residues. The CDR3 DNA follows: TGCGCCAGCAGCACCCTTAGCGGGGTCTACAATGAGCAGTTCTTC. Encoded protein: CASSTLSGVYNEQFF.

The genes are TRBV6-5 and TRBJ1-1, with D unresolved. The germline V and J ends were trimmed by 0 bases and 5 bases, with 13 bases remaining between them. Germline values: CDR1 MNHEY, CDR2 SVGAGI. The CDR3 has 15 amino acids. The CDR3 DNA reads TGTGCCAGCAGTTACTCTCCTCGACAAGAAACTGAAGCTTTCTTT. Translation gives CASSYSPRQETEAFF.

Written as DNA, the CDR3 is TGTGCCAGCAGTCTTCCGGCGCCAGGGTATCAGCCCCAGCATTTT. Translation gives CASSLPAPGYQPQHF. The genes are TRBV2 and TRBJ1-5, with D possibly matching TRBD1 (5 bases). From germline, CDR1 is SNHLY and CDR2 FYNNEI. CDR3 length equals 15 residues. Trimming stripped 5 bases from V and 5 bases from J, with 16 bases between.

CDR3 sequence: CATSRTGGNQETQYF. CDR3 sequence (DNA): TGTGCCACATCAAGGACGGGGGGCAACCAAGAGACCCAGTACTTC. This chain links TRBV24-1 with TRBJ2-5, with D perhaps matching TRBD2 (7 bases). The CDR3 has 15 amino acids. The germline CDR1 and CDR2 sequences are KGHDR and SFDVKD. V dropped 10 bases and J dropped 0 bases, with 17 bases sitting between them.

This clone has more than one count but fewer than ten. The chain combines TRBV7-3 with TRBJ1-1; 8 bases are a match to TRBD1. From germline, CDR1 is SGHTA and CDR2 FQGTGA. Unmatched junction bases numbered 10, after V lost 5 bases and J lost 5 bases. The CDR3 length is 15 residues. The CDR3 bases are TGTGCCAGCAGCGCTACCGGGACAGGAAGGACTGAAGCTTTCTTT. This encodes CASSATGTGRTEAFF.

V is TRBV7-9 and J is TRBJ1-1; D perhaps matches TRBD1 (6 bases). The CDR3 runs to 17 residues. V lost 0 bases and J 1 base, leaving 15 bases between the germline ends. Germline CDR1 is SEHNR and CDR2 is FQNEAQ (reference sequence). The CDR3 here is CASSLARAGVGNTEAFF. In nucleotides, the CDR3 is TGTGCCAGCAGCTTAGCGAGGGCAGGGGTCGGGAACACTGAAGCTTTCTTT. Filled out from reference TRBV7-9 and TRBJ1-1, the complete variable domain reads DTGVSQNPRHKITKRGQNVTFRCDPISEHNRLYWYRQTLGQGPEFLTYFQNEAQLEKSRLLSDRFSAERPKGSFSTLEIQRTEQGDSAMYLCASSLARAGVGNTEAFFGQGTRLTVV.

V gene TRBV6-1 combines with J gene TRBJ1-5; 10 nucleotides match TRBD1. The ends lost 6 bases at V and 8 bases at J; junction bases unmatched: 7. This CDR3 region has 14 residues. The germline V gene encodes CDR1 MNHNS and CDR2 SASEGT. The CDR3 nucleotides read TGTGCCAGCAGACCCGGGACAGGGGTTGAGCCCCAGCATTTT. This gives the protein CASRPGTGVEPQHF.

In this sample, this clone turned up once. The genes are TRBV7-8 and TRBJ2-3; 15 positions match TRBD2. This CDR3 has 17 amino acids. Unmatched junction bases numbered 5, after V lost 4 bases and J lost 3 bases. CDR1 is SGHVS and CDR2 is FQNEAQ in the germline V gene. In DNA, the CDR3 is TGTGCCAGCAGCTATCCCGGGACTAGCGGGGGGACAGATACGCAGTATTTT. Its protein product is CASSYPGTSGGTDTQYF.

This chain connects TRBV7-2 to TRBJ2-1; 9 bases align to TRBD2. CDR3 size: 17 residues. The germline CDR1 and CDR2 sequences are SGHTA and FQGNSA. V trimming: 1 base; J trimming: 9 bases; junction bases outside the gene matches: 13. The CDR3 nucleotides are TGTGCCAGCAGCTTAGATGGAGTTGGCGGGGGGGCCCTTGAGCAGTTCTTC. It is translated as CASSLDGVGGGALEQFF.

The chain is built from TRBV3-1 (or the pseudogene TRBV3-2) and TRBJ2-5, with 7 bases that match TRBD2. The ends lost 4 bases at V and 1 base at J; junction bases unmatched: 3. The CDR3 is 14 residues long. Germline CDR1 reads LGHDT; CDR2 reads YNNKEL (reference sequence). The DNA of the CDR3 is TGTGCCAGCAGCCGATCGGGGGGCCAAGAGACCCAGTACTTC. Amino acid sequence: CASSRSGGQETQYF.